The 31 T cell receptor beta chains below were found in one sample sequenced in a study of human T cells and chemical hapten exposure. The time point denotes: pre-sensitization, week 0. The treatment is: therapeutic diphenylcyclopropenone sensitization with weekly scalp DPC. TCRdb passed the RACE reads through MiXCR, listing each CDR3 protein once. The data contain about 51,000 distinct CDR3 sequences, around a tenth of them seen just once; the ten biggest clones take up roughly 13%. The sample was whole blood, taken in connection with sensitization to the hapten diphenylcyclopropenone (DPC). The receptors here all came from a woman aged 35 to 49 with alopecia areata. Some clones in this sample may be carry-over from other donors' samples.

This clonotype was counted between two and nine times. This chain links TRBV5-1 with TRBJ2-2, with TRBD1 as a possible D gene (5 bases). V lost 5 bases to trimming and J lost 7 bases, with 15 bases between them. The CDR3 runs 14 residues. Germline-derived CDR1 and CDR2 are SGHRS and YFSETQ. CDR3 in amino acids: CASRLLQGGGELFF. In DNA, the CDR3 is TGCGCCAGCAGGTTGTTGCAGGGCGGCGGGGAGCTGTTTTTT.

This clonotype was detected ten times or more. The chain couples TRBV28 to TRBJ2-3; 8 positions agree with TRBD2. The V segment lost 6 bases and the J segment 2 bases; nucleotides outside the gene matches: 7. The CDR3 runs to 15 residues. Germline-derived CDR1 and CDR2 are MDHEN and SYDVKM. CDR3 sequence reads: CASREAGALTDTQYF. CDR3 bases: TGTGCCAGCAGGGAAGCGGGGGCTCTCACAGATACGCAGTATTTT.

This clonotype was seen repeatedly, ten times or more. The V and J genes are TRBV2 and TRBJ1-6, with D hard to call. This CDR3 is 15 amino acids long. Trimming cost V 3 bases and J 4 bases, with 10 bases left between them. Germline CDR1 is SNHLY and CDR2 is FYNNEI. The CDR3 here is CASSDAGRYNSPLHF. The CDR3 nucleotides are TGTGCCAGCAGTGACGCCGGGAGATATAATTCACCCCTCCACTTT. The whole variable domain, remainder taken from reference TRBV2 and TRBJ1-6, is EPEVTQTPSHQVTQMGQEVILRCVPISNHLYFYWYRQILGQKVEFLVSFYNNEISEKSEIFDDQFSVERPDGSNFTLKIRSTKLEDSAMYFCASSDAGRYNSPLHFGNGTRLTVT.

This clonotype was seen repeatedly, ten times or more. This chain uses TRBV6-2 or TRBV6-3 with TRBJ1-4, with 7 nucleotides matching TRBD1. Germline CDR1 MNHEY, CDR2 SVGEGT. The CDR3 runs 13 residues. The J segment lost 8 bases and the V segment lost 6 bases, leaving 6 bases of the junction unmatched. This CDR3 is CASRRQGGEKLFF. The CDR3 DNA sequence: TGTGCCAGCAGAAGACAGGGAGGAGAAAAACTGTTTTTT.

This clonotype has at least ten counts. The chain employs TRBV3-1 and TRBJ1-2; D gene uncertain. CDR1 LGHDT and CDR2 YNNKEL come from the germline V gene (reference sequence). The ends were cut back, 4 bases at V and 4 bases at J, with 16 bases in the middle. This CDR3 has 15 amino acids. The DNA for the CDR3 is TGTGCCAGCAGCCCCAGCCCTGACCCGATCTATGGCTACACCTTC. This sequence encodes CASSPSPDPIYGYTF.

This clonotype was seen more than once but under ten times. The CDR3 region has the DNA TGTGCCAGCAGCCATAGCGGGGGGCCCTCCTACGAGCAGTACTTC. Amino acid sequence: CASSHSGGPSYEQYF. The chain couples TRBV7-3 to TRBJ2-7; TRBD2 matches at 10 bases. In germline, CDR1 is SGHTA, CDR2 FQGTGA. The J segment lost 0 bases and the V segment lost 5 bases, leaving 4 bases of the junction unmatched. There are 15 residues in the CDR3.

This clonotype was counted at least ten times. The rearrangement joins TRBV2 to TRBJ1-1; a weak D match, TRBD1 (5 bases). Between the trimmed V and J ends, which lost 6 bases and 0 bases, there was a span of 11 bases. Germline assignment: CDR1 SNHLY and CDR2 FYNNEI. The CDR3 has 14 amino acids. CDR3 residues: CASSGDSMNTEAFF. As DNA, the CDR3 is TGTGCCAGCAGCGGGGACTCCATGAACACTGAAGCTTTCTTT.

Ten or more counts support this clonotype. V is TRBV21-1 and J is TRBJ2-7; the table's D call TRBD2 went unverified against the DNA. TRBV21-1 is annotated as a pseudogene. CDR3 length: 14 amino acids. CDR3 coding DNA: TGTGCCAGCCTCGGAGGGAAGGCCTCATACGAGCAGTACTTC. It encodes CASLGGKASYEQYF.

This clonotype has ten or more counts. V and J are TRBV13 and TRBJ1-3; tentative D call: TRBD1 (6 bases). Germline assignment: CDR1 PRHDT and CDR2 FYEKMQ (reference sequence). The CDR3 extends over 14 amino acids. The germline V and J ends were trimmed by 7 bases and 8 bases, with 18 bases remaining between them. The CDR3 is CASNKGDVADTIYF. Here the CDR3 DNA reads TGTGCCAGCAACAAGGGGGACGTGGCAGACACCATATATTTT.

This clonotype was detected many times. The rearrangement links TRBV11-2 to TRBJ2-1; the D is unclear. The ends were cut back, 5 bases at V and 7 bases at J, with 9 bases in the middle. The CDR3 has 12 amino acids. Germline V gene lookup returns CDR1 SGHAT and CDR2 FQNNGV. CDR3 sequence reads: CASSKLYNEQFF. For the CDR3, the DNA is TGTGCCAGCAGCAAACTTTATAATGAGCAGTTCTTC.

There are a few counts of this clonotype. The V gene is TRBV20-1, the J gene TRBJ2-3, with no clear D. CDR1 is DFQATT and CDR2 is SNEGSKA in the germline V gene (reference sequence). Trimming stripped 2 bases from V and 3 bases from J, with 9 bases between. This CDR3 region has 13 residues. Here the CDR3 DNA reads TGCAGTGCTAGAAGGGTGGGGACAGATACGCAGTATTTT. It codes for CSARRVGTDTQYF.

This clonotype has just a few counts. V is TRBV10-2 and J is TRBJ2-5; maybe TRBD2 (6 bases). Trimming pared 6 bases from V and 5 bases from J, leaving 16 bases between. There are 14 residues in the CDR3. Germline V CDR1 and CDR2: WSHSY, SAAADI. The CDR3 nucleotides are TGCGCCAGCAGCCCGGGACTCCCGACGGAGACCCAGTACTTC. Translation gives CASSPGLPTETQYF.

The sample holds many counts of this clonotype. This chain's CDR3 is CASRDGLSGANVLTF. CDR3 in DNA: TGTGCCAGCAGGGACGGTCTCTCTGGGGCCAACGTCCTGACTTTC. V is TRBV7-9 and J is TRBJ2-6; D not certain. V lost 6 bases and J lost 0, with 9 bases in between. The CDR3 is 15 amino acids. Germline-derived CDR1 and CDR2 are SEHNR and FQNEAQ (reference sequence). Drawing the rest from reference TRBV7-9 and TRBJ2-6, the complete variable domain is DTGVSQNPRHKITKRGQNVTFRCDPISEHNRLYWYRQTLGQGPEFLTYFQNEAQLEKSRLLSDRFSAERPKGSFSTLEIQRTEQGDSAMYLCASRDGLSGANVLTFGAGSRLTVL.

The rearrangement uses TRBV29-1 and TRBJ2-2; perhaps TRBD2 as D (5 bases). Germline CDR1 SQVTM, CDR2 ANQGSEA. Trimming pared 4 bases from V and 3 bases from J, leaving 9 bases between. The CDR3 sequence is 13 residues long. CDR3 amino acids: CSVVFGDTGELFF. The CDR3, as DNA: TGCAGCGTTGTCTTCGGGGACACCGGGGAGCTGTTTTTT.

This chain uses TRBV20-1 with TRBJ1-6; 7 nucleotides line up with TRBD1. The CDR3 is made up of 15 amino acids. V shed 6 bases, J shed 7 bases, and the junction held 12 bases outside the gene matches. Per germline, CDR1 DFQATT and CDR2 SNEGSKA (reference sequence). As DNA, the CDR3 is TGCAGTGCCCCCAAGGACAGGAGCCAAAATTCACCCCTCCACTTT. Its translation: CSAPKDRSQNSPLHF.

This clonotype was counted only a few times. The chain uses TRBV21-1 and TRBJ2-7. TRBV21-1 counts as a pseudogene. The CDR3 is made up of 13 amino acids. CDR3 coding DNA: TGTGCCAGCAGCAAAGTATCCCATGGGGAGCAGTACTTC. This codes for CASSKVSHGEQYF.

V usage is TRBV3-2 and J usage is TRBJ2-7; TRBD2 reflects the table's D call only, with no check against the DNA. TRBV3-2 is a documented pseudogene. CDR3 length: 17 amino acids. DNA of the CDR3: TGTGCCAGCAGCCAAGTATCTAGAGCGGGGGGCCGATTCGAGCAGTACTTC. Encoded protein: CASSQVSRAGGRFEQYF.

The chain recombines TRBV7-6 with TRBJ2-2; 8 nucleotides agree with TRBD2. The CDR3 is 14 amino acids. Germline V CDR1 and CDR2: SGHVS, FNYEAQ. With V trimmed by 8 bases and J by 6 bases, 8 bases remained unmatched. DNA for the CDR3: TGTGCCAGCGGGCGGGGGGCCCCACCCGGGGAGCTGTTTTTT. This codes for CASGRGAPPGELFF.

The chain uses TRBV12-3 or TRBV12-4 and TRBJ2-5; no definite D call. The CDR3 consists of 13 residues. V dropped 7 bases and J dropped 5 bases, with 14 bases sitting between them. CDR3 DNA sequence: TGTGCCAGCACTCGACGTGCCGGGGAGACCCAGTACTTC. This codes for CASTRRAGETQYF.

The chain carries TRBV5-1 and TRBJ2-7; the match to TRBD2 covers 10 bases. The germline gives CDR1 SGHRS, CDR2 YFSETQ. The V and J ends lost 5 bases and 6 bases, in that order; junction bases with no gene match: 8. The CDR3 loop spans 14 amino acids. CDR3: CASRPLAGPVEQYF. CDR3 coding DNA: TGCGCCAGCAGACCACTAGCGGGGCCCGTCGAGCAGTACTTC.

This clonotype came up many times. The chain carries TRBV20-1 and TRBJ2-7; D uncertain. V gave up 0 bases and J gave up 1 base, with 7 bases separating them. Germline V gene lookup returns CDR1 DFQATT and CDR2 SNEGSKA (reference sequence). CDR3 length: 13 residues. The CDR3 bases are TGCAGTGCTAGAGATCCTGGTTCCTACGAGCAGTACTTC. As protein: CSARDPGSYEQYF.

This clonotype was detected many times. The chain uses TRBV5-5 and TRBJ1-2; the match to TRBD1 covers 9 bases. This CDR3 comprises 14 residues. V trimming: 2 bases; J trimming: 6 bases; junction bases outside the gene matches: 5. The germline V gene has CDR1 SGHKS and CDR2 YYEKEE (reference sequence). Written as DNA, the CDR3 is TGTGCCAGCAGCTTCCACGGGACAGGGAATGGCTACACCTTC. This translates into CASSFHGTGNGYTF.

With respect to this clonotype: This clone may be a read error of a much larger clone one base away. The CDR3 region has the DNA TGTGCCAGTGCGGAACAGCCTAATTCACCCCTCCACTTT. This gives the protein CASAEQPNSPLHF. The chain is built from TRBV6-5 and TRBJ1-6, with no clear D. There are 13 residues in the CDR3. Germline V gene lookup returns CDR1 MNHEY and CDR2 SVGAGI. Between the trimmed V and J ends, which lost 9 bases and 6 bases, there was a span of 12 bases.

This clonotype was counted many times. This chain joins TRBV6-5 and TRBJ2-7; maybe TRBD1 (6 bases). This CDR3 spans 15 amino acids. CDR1 MNHEY and CDR2 SVGAGI come from the germline V gene. Trimming took off 5 bases at V and 2 bases at J, with 16 bases between the two ends. The CDR3 is CASSRHVPGAYEQYF. The CDR3 DNA reads as TGTGCCAGCAGTCGCCACGTACCAGGGGCCTACGAGCAGTACTTC.

The table lists this clonotype with many counts. The DNA is omitted, as the CDR3 cannot be located on it reliably, and the CDR3 follows TCRdb's listing. The V call is TRBV29-1, the J call TRBJ1-6; the table's D call, TRBD1, has no DNA check behind it. The CDR3 length equals 13 residues, ends included. Germline CDR1 and CDR2: SQVTM and ANQGSEA. CDR3: CSVRAREDSPLHF.

This clonotype has a handful of counts. The genes are TRBV5-4 and TRBJ1-2; D gene unclear. V was clipped by 5 bases and J by 9 bases, with 17 bases between them. CDR3 length equals 13 residues. CDR1 SGHNT and CDR2 YYREEE come from the germline V gene (reference sequence). CDR3 DNA sequence: TGTGCCAGCAGATCGGGCCTAGCGGTTAGCTACACCTTC. It yields the protein CASRSGLAVSYTF.

This clonotype appeared many times. The J gene is TRBJ2-5, the V gene TRBV9, with D unclear. Trimming took off 0 bases at V and 5 bases at J, with 11 bases between the two ends. The CDR3 has 14 amino acids. From germline, CDR1 is SGDLS and CDR2 YYNGEE. As DNA, the CDR3 is TGTGCCAGCAGCGTAGAGGGTTTAGGGGAGACCCAGTACTTC. Its protein product is CASSVEGLGETQYF.

This rearrangement joins TRBV29-1 to TRBJ2-3; D is unclear. CDR1 and CDR2 (germline): SQVTM, ANQGSEA. This CDR3 has 13 residues. V lost 5 bases and J lost 0, with 9 bases in between. The DNA of the CDR3 is TGCAGCGTTATTCAACAGAGCACAGATACGCAGTATTTT. This codes for CSVIQQSTDTQYF.

This clonotype was found a few times. The chain is built from TRBV12-3 or TRBV12-4 and TRBJ1-4, with TRBD1 matching over 10 bases. V shed 6 bases, J shed 7 bases, and the junction held 5 bases outside the gene matches. The CDR3 covers 14 residues. CDR3 nucleotide sequence: TGTGCCAGCAGCGTACGGGACAGGGGTGAAAAACTGTTTTTT. This sequence encodes CASSVRDRGEKLFF.

This clonotype was seen ten or more times. The chain uses TRBV18 and TRBJ1-1; D gene uncertain. Trimming pared 4 bases from V and 3 bases from J, leaving 9 bases between. This CDR3 has 13 amino acids. Per the germline V gene, CDR1 is KGHSH and CDR2 is LQKENI. The CDR3 sequence is CASSQGSYTEAFF. The CDR3 coding sequence is TGTGCCAGCTCACAGGGCAGTTACACTGAAGCTTTCTTT.

In this sample, this clonotype turned up a few times. The chain couples TRBV4-1 to TRBJ1-5, with 8 bases that match TRBD1. The CDR3 totals 17 residues. The V gene end was trimmed by 0 bases and the J gene end by 1 base; junction bases not matched to a gene: 5. Germline CDR1 reads MGHRA; CDR2 reads YSYEKL. The CDR3 coding sequence is TGCGCCAGCAGCCAAGATCCAGGGGGCCTCAGCAATCAGCCCCAGCATTTT. Amino acid sequence: CASSQDPGGLSNQPQHF.